Each of the 5 T cell receptor beta chains below was sequenced from the same sample in a study of blood T cell repertoires in COVID-19. Using immunoSEQ multiplex PCR, the repertoire was profiled, and TCRdb retains in-frame clones only, with some absent. The sample includes approximately 240,000 clones, approximately 90% of them seen just once. The sample comprised PBMCs or T cells enriched from blood (not recorded which). The receptors originated from a woman between 18 and 29 years old who had recovered from COVID-19.

The J gene is TRBJ1-2, the V gene TRBV18, with 10 bases fitting TRBD1. The germline V gene has CDR1 KGHSH and CDR2 LQKENI. Losses at the gene ends were 3 bases for V and 8 bases for J; bases not matched to a gene: 9. There are 15 residues in the CDR3. The CDR3 nucleotides read TGTGCCAGCTCACCTTTGGGACAGGGGCCTCAGGGCTACACCTTC. It translates to CASSPLGQGPQGYTF.

This sequence joins TRBV5-1 and TRBJ1-4; 8 bases are shared with TRBD1. V trimming: 4 bases; J trimming: 0 bases; junction bases outside the gene matches: 5. The CDR3 is 16 amino acids. Germline values: CDR1 SGHRS, CDR2 YFSETQ. The CDR3 coding sequence is TGCGCCAGCAGCATGGACAGGGTTACAACTAATGAAAAACTGTTTTTT. Translation: CASSMDRVTTNEKLFF.

The chain employs TRBV4-1 and TRBJ1-2; D is perhaps TRBD1 (6 bases). The CDR3 is 15 amino acids. V was trimmed by 3 bases and J by 2 bases, leaving 13 bases between them. Germline values: CDR1 MGHRA, CDR2 YSYEKL. CDR3 bases: TGCGCCAGCAGCCAGGCGAACACAGGGAACTATGGCTACACCTTC. This encodes CASSQANTGNYGYTF.

V usage is TRBV5-1 and J usage is TRBJ1-2; no definite D call. CDR1 is SGHRS and CDR2 is YFSETQ in the germline V gene. Trimming left V 0 bases short and J 3 bases short, with 6 bases between. This CDR3 has 13 residues. The CDR3 bases are TGCGCCAGCAGCTTGGACACATACTATGGCTACACCTTC. Translation: CASSLDTYYGYTF.

A word on this clone: Other nucleotide sequences in the sample specify the same CDR3. V gene TRBV9 combines with J gene TRBJ1-1; the D is unclear. Deletions cut 1 base from V and 1 base from J, with 5 bases between. In germline, CDR1 is SGDLS, CDR2 YYNGEE. The CDR3 has 13 amino acids. DNA for the CDR3: TGTGCCAGCAGCGTACCCGGGAACACTGAAGCTTTCTTT. This sequence encodes CASSVPGNTEAFF.